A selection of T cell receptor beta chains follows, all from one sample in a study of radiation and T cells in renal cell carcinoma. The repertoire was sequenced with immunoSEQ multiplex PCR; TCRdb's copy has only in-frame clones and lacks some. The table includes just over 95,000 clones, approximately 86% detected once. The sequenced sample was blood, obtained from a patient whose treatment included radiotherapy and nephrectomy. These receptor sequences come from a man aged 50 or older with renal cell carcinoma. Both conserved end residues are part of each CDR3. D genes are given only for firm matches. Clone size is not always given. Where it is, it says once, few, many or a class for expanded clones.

TGTGCCTGGAGGGGCATCGGGAACTATGGCTACACCTTC | CAWRGIGNYGYTF | NA | TRBV30 | NA | TRBJ1-2
TGTGCCAGCAGCCTAGGTGGCAGCCAGGGCACTGAAGCTTTCTTT | CASSLGGSQGTEAFF | NA | TRBV5-4 | NA | TRBJ1-1
TGTGCCTGGAGCCTGGGACCGGAAAACAATGAGCAGTTCTTC | CAWSLGPENNEQFF | NA | TRBV30 | NA | TRBJ2-1
TGCGCCAGCAGCCAAGTCGACAGGGCCAATGAAAAACTGTTTTTT | CASSQVDRANEKLFF | TRBD1 | TRBV4-1 | NA | TRBJ1-4
TGTGCCAGCAGTGACAGTCTGAAGTCTTACAATGAGCAGTTCTTC | CASSDSLKSYNEQFF | NA | TRBV6-4 | NA | TRBJ2-1
TGTGCCAGCAGTTTACCCGGGACTAGCGGGAGAGATACGCAGTATTTT | CASSLPGTSGRDTQYF | TRBD2 | TRBV6-6 | NA | TRBJ2-3
TGTGCCAGCGGGTCCGGGCAGGGAGGCAATGAGCAGTTCTTC | CASGSGQGGNEQFF | NA | TRBV9 | NA | TRBJ2-1
TGCGCCAGCAGCCAAGACGTCAAGGATCGCTATGGCTACACCTTC | CASSQDVKDRYGYTF | NA | TRBV4-3 | once | TRBJ1-2
TGTGCCAGCAGCCCCCGGGGGAGGTCGGAGCAGTACTTC | CASSPRGRSEQYF | NA | TRBV14 | NA | TRBJ2-7
TGTGCCAGCCACCCGTTGGGGGGAGAGCCCACTGAAGCTTTCTTT | CASHPLGGEPTEAFF | NA | TRBV19 | NA | TRBJ1-1
TGCGCCAGCAGCTTGGATCCGGGAAGCAATGAGCAGTTCTTC | CASSLDPGSNEQFF | NA | TRBV5-1 | NA | TRBJ2-1
TGTGCCAGCAGCTTATATAGACACCTTAGCAATCAGCCCCAGCATTTT | CASSLYRHLSNQPQHF | NA | TRBV7-8 | NA | TRBJ1-5
TGTGCCAGCAGCGCTCGGGACAGGGGGCTAGCATCCTACAATGAGCAGTTCTTC | CASSARDRGLASYNEQFF | TRBD1 | TRBV7-8 | NA | TRBJ2-1
TGTGCCAGCAGCCCTAGGACGGTGAACACTGAAGCTTTCTTT | CASSPRTVNTEAFF | NA | TRBV2 | NA | TRBJ1-1
TGTGCCAGCAGCTTATACGCAGGGGAAGAGACGCAGTATTTT | CASSLYAGEETQYF | NA | TRBV11-2 | NA | TRBJ2-3
TGTGCCAGCAGTGAACAGGGGAGGAACTACGAGCAGTACTTC | CASSEQGRNYEQYF | NA | TRBV6-1 | NA | TRBJ2-7
TGTGCCAGCAGCGGGACAGGGGGTGCCACCGGGGAGCTGTTTTTT | CASSGTGGATGELFF | TRBD1 | TRBV9 | NA | TRBJ2-2
TGTGCCAGCAGTCCCGAGTATCTAGCTCTCAATGAGCAGTTCTTC | CASSPEYLALNEQFF | NA | TRBV11-1 | NA | TRBJ2-1
TGTGCCACAACAGGACAGATCGTCACCGGGGAGCTGTTTTTT | CATTGQIVTGELFF | NA | TRBV19 | NA | TRBJ2-2
TGCGCCAGCTTAAATCAGCCCCAGCATTTT | CASLNQPQHF | NA | TRBV10-1 | NA | TRBJ1-5
TGTGCCAGCAGCACCGGAGCCAGGGTCTACGAGCAGTACTTC | CASSTGARVYEQYF | NA | TRBV5-4 | once | TRBJ2-7
TGTGCCAGCAGTTACTTCAGGACAGGGATGATTCCCTACACCTTC | CASSYFRTGMIPYTF | TRBD1 | TRBV6-6 | NA | TRBJ1-2
TGTGCCAGCAGCGAAGCAATAACTATAGGAGTAGAGACCCAGTACTTC | CASSEAITIGVETQYF | NA | TRBV9 | NA | TRBJ2-5
TGCAGCGTTGGAACTCACTATGGCTACACCTTC | CSVGTHYGYTF | NA | TRBV29-1 | NA | TRBJ1-2
TGTGCCAGCAGCCCCCTTCGTAGGGGAAACACCATATATTTT | CASSPLRRGNTIYF | NA | TRBV7-9 | NA | TRBJ1-3
TGTGCCAGCAGTAAACAGACAGGGAGTTCCTACGAGCAGTACTTC | CASSKQTGSSYEQYF | TRBD1 | TRBV6-1 | NA | TRBJ2-7
TGCGCCAGCAGCCGTCAACCGTTAGAGGGACAGGGGTTAGGCTACGAGCAGTACTTC | CASSRQPLEGQGLGYEQYF | TRBD1 | TRBV5-1 | NA | TRBJ2-7
TGTGCCAGCAGTGAACAGGGGGCTGCCTATGGCTACACCTTC | CASSEQGAAYGYTF | TRBD1 | TRBV2 | NA | TRBJ1-2
TGCGCCAGCAGCTTGGGGACTAGCGACTACAATGAGCAGTTCTTC | CASSLGTSDYNEQFF | TRBD2 | TRBV5-1 | NA | TRBJ2-1
TGTGCCAGCAGCTTGGAATCCGGCCAGGCTAACTATGGCTACACCTTC | CASSLESGQANYGYTF | NA | TRBV5-8 | few | TRBJ1-2
TGTGCCAGTAGTACAGCCGGGACAGGCGAGTATGGCTACACCTTC | CASSTAGTGEYGYTF | TRBD1 | TRBV19 | NA | TRBJ1-2
TGTGCCAGCAGCCGGGACAGGGGGTACTATGGCTACACCTTC | CASSRDRGYYGYTF | TRBD1 | TRBV7-8 | NA | TRBJ1-2
TGTGCCAGTAGTATACGGCAGGGCCCTTCTGGAAACACCATATATTTT | CASSIRQGPSGNTIYF | NA | TRBV19 | few | TRBJ1-3
TGTGCCAGCAGTTTACGGACGGCAAATTCACCCCTCCACTTT | CASSLRTANSPLHF | NA | TRBV27 | NA | TRBJ1-6
TGTGCCAGCAGTCATACCTATAATGAAAAACTGTTTTTT | CASSHTYNEKLFF | NA | TRBV27 | NA | TRBJ1-4
TGTGCCAGCAGCTTAGGGTGGGAGGACTATGGCTACACCTTC | CASSLGWEDYGYTF | NA | TRBV5-4 | medium-sized | TRBJ1-2
TGTGCCAGTAGAGCCCTCACAGGGTCGGATGATTCACCCCTCCACTTT | CASRALTGSDDSPLHF | NA | TRBV19 | NA | TRBJ1-6
TGTGCCAGCAGCTTTTTTAGCACAGATACGCAGTATTTT | CASSFFSTDTQYF | NA | TRBV7-9 | NA | TRBJ2-3
TGTGCCAGCAGTGGGGGGCCTTTGGGAGATACGCAGTATTTT | CASSGGPLGDTQYF | NA | TRBV6-4 | once | TRBJ2-3
TGTGCCAGCAACGAGCAAAACACCGGGGAGCTGTTTTTT | CASNEQNTGELFF | NA | TRBV27 | NA | TRBJ2-2
TGTGCCAGCAGCAAAGTAGGAGACAGGGATTCACCCCTCCACTTT | CASSKVGDRDSPLHF | NA | TRBV21-1 | few | TRBJ1-6
TGTGCCAGCAGCCAAACAGGGCTGGGTTACGAGCAGTACTTC | CASSQTGLGYEQYF | NA | TRBV2 | NA | TRBJ2-7
TGTGCCAGCAGCTCCCCACTAGCGGGAGGTAATGAGCAGTTCTTC | CASSSPLAGGNEQFF | TRBD2 | TRBV5-6 | NA | TRBJ2-1
TGTGCCAGTATCGGACTAGCGGGATCTAGAAGCTCCTACAATGAGCAGTTCTTC | CASIGLAGSRSSYNEQFF | TRBD2 | TRBV7-9 | NA | TRBJ2-1
TGCGCCAGCAGTTATACAGGGATCTACGAGCAGTACTTC | CASSYTGIYEQYF | NA | TRBV5-1 | NA | TRBJ2-7
TGTGCCAGCAGCTTAGTAGCAGGGGGCGACACTGAAGCTTTCTTT | CASSLVAGGDTEAFF | TRBD1 | TRBV11-3 | once | TRBJ1-1
TGTGCCAGCAGTCCCCCGAGGTCTGGGGCCAACGTCCTGACTTTC | CASSPPRSGANVLTF | NA | TRBV27 | NA | TRBJ2-6
TGTGCCAGCAGTCGCCAGCCCGGGGGAAACACCATATATTTT | CASSRQPGGNTIYF | NA | TRBV6-5 | once | TRBJ1-3
TGTGCCAGCAGTAGCCGGGCGGGAAGAGACTACGAGCAGTACTTC | CASSSRAGRDYEQYF | NA | TRBV6-1 | NA | TRBJ2-7
TGCAGCGTTGGTGTAGGGGTTTACGAGCAGTACTTC | CSVGVGVYEQYF | NA | TRBV29-1 | NA | TRBJ2-7
TGTGCCAGCAGCCCGAGGCCGGGACACGATTCAAACACCGGGGAGCTGTTTTTT | CASSPRPGHDSNTGELFF | NA | TRBV7-2 | NA | TRBJ2-2
TGCGCCAGCAGCTTGTCCGCTGCGGGGGGGCCGACAGAGACCCAGTACTTC | CASSLSAAGGPTETQYF | TRBD2 | TRBV5-1 | NA | TRBJ2-5
TGTGCCAGCAGCTCTAGTTTCGGGGGGGAGTACGAGCAGTACTTC | CASSSSFGGEYEQYF | TRBD2 | TRBV7-2 | NA | TRBJ2-7
TGTGCCTGGAGCCCGGGTCATACGCAGTATTTT | CAWSPGHTQYF | NA | TRBV30 | NA | TRBJ2-3
TGCGCCAGCAGCTTGGTTAGCGGGAGCGAGAAGACCCAGTACTTC | CASSLVSGSEKTQYF | TRBD2 | TRBV5-1 | NA | TRBJ2-5
TGTGCCAGCAGCTTAAGCGGGACGAACACCGGGGAGCTGTTTTTT | CASSLSGTNTGELFF | NA | TRBV7-3 | NA | TRBJ2-2
TGTGCCAGCAGCAAGGGGACACAGTCCAAAAACATTCAGTACTTC | CASSKGTQSKNIQYF | NA | TRBV9 | few | TRBJ2-4